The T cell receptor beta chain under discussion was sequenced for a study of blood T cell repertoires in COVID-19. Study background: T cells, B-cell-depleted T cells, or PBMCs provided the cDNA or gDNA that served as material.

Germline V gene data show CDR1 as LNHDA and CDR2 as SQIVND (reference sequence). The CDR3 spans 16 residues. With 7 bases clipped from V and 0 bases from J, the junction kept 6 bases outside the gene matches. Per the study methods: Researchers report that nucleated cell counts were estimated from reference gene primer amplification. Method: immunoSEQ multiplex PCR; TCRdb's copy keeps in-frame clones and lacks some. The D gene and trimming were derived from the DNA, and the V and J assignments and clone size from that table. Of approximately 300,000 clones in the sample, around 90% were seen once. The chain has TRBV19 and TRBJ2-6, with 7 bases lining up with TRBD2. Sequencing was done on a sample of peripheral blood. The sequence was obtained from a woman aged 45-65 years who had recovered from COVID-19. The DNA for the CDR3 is TGTGCCAGTAAGCGGGGAACCAGCTCTGGGGCCAACGTCCTGACTTTC. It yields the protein CASKRGTSSGANVLTF. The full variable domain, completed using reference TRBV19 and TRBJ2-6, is DGGITQSPKYLFRKEGQNVTLSCEQNLNHDAMYWYRQDPGQGLRLIYYSQIVNDFQKGDIAEGYSVSREKKESFPLTVTSAQKNPTAFYLCASKRGTSSGANVLTFGAGSRLTVL.